This TCR beta chain was observed in a study of response to subunit inactivated influenza vaccine. The study, taken as a whole, reports: The authors offered the suggestion that each seasonal influenza vaccination recruits few new T cells.

TCRdb reprocessed the RT-PCR reads with MiXCR, giving one entry per CDR3 protein. The sample shows over 400,000 distinct CDR3 sequences, roughly 11% of them seen only once. The CDR3 has 15 amino acids. The germline CDR1 and CDR2 sequences are SGHVS and FNYEAQ. The V segment lost 4 bases and the J segment 0 bases; nucleotides outside the gene matches: 4. With regard to this clonotype: What it recognizes is unknown.

This clonotype was sampled from a man between 50 and 59 years old who received an inactivated influenza vaccine. The chain uses TRBV7-6 and TRBJ2-3, with 7 bases aligning to TRBD2. The sequences come from PBMCs from blood, collected roughly 45 days after vaccination. The CDR3 bases are TGTGCCAGCAGCTCAACGGGGGGTAGCACAGATACGCAGTATTTT. Its protein is CASSSTGGSTDTQYF. The full variable domain, rest sourced from reference TRBV7-6 and TRBJ2-3, is GAGVSQSPRYKVTKRGQDVALRCDPISGHVSLYWYRQALGQGPEFLTYFNYEAQQDKSGLPNDRFSAERPEGSISTLTIQRTEQRDSAMYRCASSSTGGSTDTQYFGPGTRLTVL.